Following are 2 T cell receptor beta chains from one sample sequenced in a study of OX40 agonist ivuxolimab in advanced cancers. The repertoire was sequenced with immunoSEQ multiplex PCR; TCRdb's copy has only in-frame clones and lacks some. In the table there are tens of thousands of clones, 85% to 90% of which are singletons. The sample in question was CD4+ or CD8+ T cells sorted from blood, obtained in a trial of the OX40 agonist ivuxolimab. The receptors here all came from an adult with an advanced solid tumor such as melanoma, head and neck, liver or kidney cancer.

This sequence joins TRBV6-5 and TRBJ2-1; possible D gene TRBD2, 6 bases. Germline CDR1 reads MNHEY; CDR2 reads SVGAGI. V gave up 6 bases and J gave up 7 bases, with 13 bases separating them. This CDR3 has 13 amino acids. The chain's CDR3 is CASRARAGNEQFF. The CDR3 DNA is TGTGCCAGCAGGGCGAGGGCGGGGAATGAGCAGTTCTTC.

The J gene is TRBJ1-4, the V gene TRBV27; D unresolved. Germline V lookup: CDR1 MNHEY, CDR2 SMNVEV (reference sequence). The CDR3 is 14 residues long. The V end lost 8 bases, the J end lost 7 bases, and 17 bases lay between the germline ends. The CDR3: CASAPREGSEKLFF. The CDR3 nucleotides read TGTGCCAGCGCACCTAGAGAGGGAAGTGAAAAACTGTTTTTT.